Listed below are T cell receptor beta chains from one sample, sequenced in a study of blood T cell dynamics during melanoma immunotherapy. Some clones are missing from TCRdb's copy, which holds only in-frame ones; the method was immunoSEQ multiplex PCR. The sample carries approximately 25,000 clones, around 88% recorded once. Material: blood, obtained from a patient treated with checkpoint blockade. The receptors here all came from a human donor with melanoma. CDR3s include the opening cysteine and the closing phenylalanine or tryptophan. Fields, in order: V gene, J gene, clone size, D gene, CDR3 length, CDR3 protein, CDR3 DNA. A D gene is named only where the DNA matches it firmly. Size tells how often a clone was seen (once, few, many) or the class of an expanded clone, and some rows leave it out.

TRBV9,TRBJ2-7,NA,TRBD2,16,CASSPLGTSFRYEQYF,TGTGCCAGCAGCCCGTTGGGGACTAGCTTTCGCTACGAGCAGTACTTC
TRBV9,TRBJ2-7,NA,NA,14,CASSVGVGAYEQYF,TGTGCCAGCAGCGTAGGGGTGGGAGCCTACGAGCAGTACTTC
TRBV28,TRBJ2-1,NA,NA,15,CASSFDYPGDSTKFF,TGTGCCAGCAGTTTCGACTATCCGGGGGACTCCACCAAGTTCTTC
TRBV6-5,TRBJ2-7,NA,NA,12,CASSYNGVEQYF,TGTGCCAGCAGTTACAACGGGGTTGAGCAGTACTTC
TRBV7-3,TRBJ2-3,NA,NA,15,CASSLMAVGTDTQYF,TGTGCCAGCAGCTTAATGGCAGTTGGGACAGATACGCAGTATTTT
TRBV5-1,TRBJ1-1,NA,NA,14,CASFDRSGNTEAFF,TGCGCCAGTTTCGACAGGTCGGGGAACACTGAAGCTTTCTTT
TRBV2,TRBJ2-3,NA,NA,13,CASSVGFTDTQYF,TGTGCCAGCAGTGTCGGTTTCACAGATACGCAGTATTTT
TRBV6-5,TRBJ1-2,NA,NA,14,CATEGGLPPYGYTF,TGTGCCACCGAAGGGGGGCTCCCCCCCTATGGCTACACCTTC
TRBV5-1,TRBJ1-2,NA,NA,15,CVSSLGLGIVIGYTF,TGCGTCAGCAGCTTGGGTTTGGGGATTGTTATTGGCTACACCTTC
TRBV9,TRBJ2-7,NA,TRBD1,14,CASSVDRGFNEQYF,TGTGCCAGCAGCGTAGACAGGGGGTTCAACGAGCAGTACTTC
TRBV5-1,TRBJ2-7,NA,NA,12,CASSLEGPEQYF,TGCGCCAGCAGCTTGGAAGGGCCCGAGCAGTACTTC
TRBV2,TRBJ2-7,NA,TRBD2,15,CASSELLAVSYEQYF,TGTGCCAGCAGTGAATTACTAGCGGTTTCCTACGAGCAGTACTTC
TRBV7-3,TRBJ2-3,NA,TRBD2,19,CASSPPPGLPNSSTDTQYF,TGTGCCAGCAGCCCGCCCCCGGGACTACCTAATTCTAGCACAGATACGCAGTATTTT
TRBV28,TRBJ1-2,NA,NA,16,CASSLLADTGSDGYTF,TGTGCCAGCAGTTTACTGGCCGATACAGGAAGCGACGGCTACACCTTC
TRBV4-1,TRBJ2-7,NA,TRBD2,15,CASSLYPGLALEQYF,TGCGCCAGCAGCCTTTACCCGGGACTAGCGCTCGAGCAGTACTTC
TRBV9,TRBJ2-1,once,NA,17,CASSPTRARSSYNEQFF,TGTGCCAGCAGCCCAACGCGGGCGAGGAGCTCCTACAATGAGCAGTTCTTC
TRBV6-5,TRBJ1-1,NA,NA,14,CASSIGRTYTEAFF,TGTGCCAGCAGCATTGGACGGACCTACACTGAAGCTTTCTTT
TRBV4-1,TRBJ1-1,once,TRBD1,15,CASSQGQGAYTEAFF,TGCGCCAGCAGCCAGGGACAGGGGGCGTACACTGAAGCTTTCTTT
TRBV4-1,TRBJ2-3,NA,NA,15,CASSQMIQSTDTQYF,TGCGCCAGCAGCCAAATGATACAGAGCACAGATACGCAGTATTTT
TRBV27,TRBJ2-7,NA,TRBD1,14,CASSQDRDRHEQYF,TGTGCCAGCAGTCAGGACAGGGATCGCCACGAGCAGTACTTC
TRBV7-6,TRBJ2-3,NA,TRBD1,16,CASSLGQGAPTDTQYF,TGTGCCAGCAGCTTAGGGCAGGGGGCGCCCACAGATACGCAGTATTTT
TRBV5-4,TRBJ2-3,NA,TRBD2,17,CASSLAVGGRGGDTQYF,TGTGCCAGCAGCTTGGCCGTGGGAGGGCGAGGAGGAGATACGCAGTATTTT
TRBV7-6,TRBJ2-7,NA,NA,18,CASSLVGPGPSSSYEQYF,TGTGCCAGCAGCTTAGTTGGCCCGGGACCGAGCAGCTCCTACGAGCAGTACTTC
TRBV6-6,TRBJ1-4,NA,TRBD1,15,CASSYSTGGAEKLFF,TGTGCCAGCAGTTACTCCACAGGGGGAGCGGAAAAACTGTTTTTT
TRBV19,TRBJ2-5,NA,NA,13,CASSQNRKETQYF,TGTGCCAGTAGCCAAAACCGAAAGGAGACCCAGTACTTC
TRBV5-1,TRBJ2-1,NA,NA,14,CASSLGGGYNEQFF,TGCGCCAGCAGCTTGGGGGGAGGCTACAATGAGCAGTTCTTC
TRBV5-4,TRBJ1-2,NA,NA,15,CASRSHREPPYGYTF,TGTGCCAGCAGGTCCCACAGGGAACCTCCCTATGGCTACACCTTC
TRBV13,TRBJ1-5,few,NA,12,CASSYSNQPQHF,TGTGCCAGCAGTTATAGCAATCAGCCCCAGCATTTT
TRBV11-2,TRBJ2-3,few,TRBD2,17,CASSLRASGSSADTQYF,TGTGCCAGCAGCTTAAGGGCTAGCGGGAGTTCGGCAGATACGCAGTATTTT
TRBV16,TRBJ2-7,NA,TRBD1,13,CASSPDRGYEQYF,TGTGCCAGCAGCCCCGACAGGGGCTACGAGCAGTACTTC
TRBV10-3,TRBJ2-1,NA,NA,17,CAISESAPGGFGGEQFF,TGTGCCATCAGTGAGTCGGCCCCTGGGGGATTCGGTGGTGAGCAGTTCTTC
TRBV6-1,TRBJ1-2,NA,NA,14,CASSEGTAPYSYTF,TGTGCCAGCAGTGAAGGGACCGCTCCTTATAGCTACACCTTC
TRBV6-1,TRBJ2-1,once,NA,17,CASSEAFRGPLYNEQFF,TGTGCCAGCAGTGAAGCCTTCCGGGGGCCCCTATACAATGAGCAGTTCTTC
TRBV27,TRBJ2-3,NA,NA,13,CASSLGRLDTQYF,TGTGCCAGCAGTTTGGGACGGTTAGATACGCAGTATTTT
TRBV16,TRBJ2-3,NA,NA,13,CASSLGRTDTQYF,TGTGCCAGCAGCCTGGGACGTACAGATACGCAGTATTTT
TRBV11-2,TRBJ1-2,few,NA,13,CASSLGRGYGYTF,TGTGCCAGCAGCTTAGGCCGGGGATATGGCTACACCTTC
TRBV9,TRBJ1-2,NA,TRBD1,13,CASSVEGASGYTF,TGTGCCAGCAGCGTAGAGGGGGCCAGTGGCTACACCTTC
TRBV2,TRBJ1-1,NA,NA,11,CASKRVPEAFF,TGTGCCAGCAAGAGGGTCCCTGAAGCTTTCTTT
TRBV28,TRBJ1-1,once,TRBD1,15,CASSPAGTENTEAFF,TGTGCCAGCAGTCCGGCCGGGACAGAGAACACTGAAGCTTTCTTT
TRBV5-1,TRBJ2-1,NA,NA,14,CASSLRATFDEQFF,TGCGCCAGCAGCTTGAGGGCCACATTCGATGAGCAGTTCTTC
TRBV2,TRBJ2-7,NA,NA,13,CASSEGQTYEQYF,TGTGCCAGCAGTGAGGGCCAGACCTACGAGCAGTACTTC
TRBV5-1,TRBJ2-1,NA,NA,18,CASSSFGIGVPENNEQFF,TGCGCCAGCAGCTCTTTTGGAATTGGGGTGCCGGAAAACAATGAGCAGTTCTTC
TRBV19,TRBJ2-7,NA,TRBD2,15,CASSLLAGHDYEQYF,TGTGCCAGTAGCCTTCTAGCGGGACACGACTACGAGCAGTACTTC
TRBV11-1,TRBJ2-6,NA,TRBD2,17,CASSFLAGTTGANVLTF,TGTGCCAGCAGCTTCCTAGCGGGAACTACTGGGGCCAACGTCCTGACTTTC
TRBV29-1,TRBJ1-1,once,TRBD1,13,CSVGGGMNTEAFF,TGCAGCGTTGGAGGGGGCATGAACACTGAAGCTTTCTTT
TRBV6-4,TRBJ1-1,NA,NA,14,CASSDSSENTEAFF,TGTGCCAGCAGTGACTCGAGTGAGAACACTGAAGCTTTCTTT
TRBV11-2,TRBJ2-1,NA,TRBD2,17,CASIPGGSGSSYNEQFF,TGTGCCAGCATCCCCGGGGGTAGCGGGAGTTCCTACAATGAGCAGTTCTTC
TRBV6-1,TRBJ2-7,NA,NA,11,CASSGVYEQYF,TGTGCCAGCAGTGGTGTCTACGAGCAGTACTTC
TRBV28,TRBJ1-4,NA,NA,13,CASSRDPREKLFF,TGTGCCAGCAGCCGGGACCCTAGGGAAAAACTGTTTTTT
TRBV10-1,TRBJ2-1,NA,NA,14,CASSESGLASEQFF,TGCGCCAGCAGTGAGTCGGGGTTGGCGAGTGAGCAGTTCTTC